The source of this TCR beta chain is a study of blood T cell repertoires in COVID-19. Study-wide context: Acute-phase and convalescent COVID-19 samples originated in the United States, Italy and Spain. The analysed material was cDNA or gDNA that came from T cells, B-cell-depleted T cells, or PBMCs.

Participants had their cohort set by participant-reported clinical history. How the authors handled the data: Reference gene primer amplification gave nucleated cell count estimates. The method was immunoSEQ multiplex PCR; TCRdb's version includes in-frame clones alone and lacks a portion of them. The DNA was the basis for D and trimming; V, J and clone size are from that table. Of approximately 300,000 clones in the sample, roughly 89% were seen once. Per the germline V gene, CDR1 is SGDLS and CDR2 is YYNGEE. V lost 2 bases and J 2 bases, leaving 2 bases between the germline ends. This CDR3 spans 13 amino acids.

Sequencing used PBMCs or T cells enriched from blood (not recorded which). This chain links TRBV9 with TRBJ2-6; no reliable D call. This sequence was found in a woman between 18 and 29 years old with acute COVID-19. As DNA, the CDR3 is TGTGCCAGCAGCGTTACTGGGGCCAACGTCCTGACTTTC. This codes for CASSVTGANVLTF.